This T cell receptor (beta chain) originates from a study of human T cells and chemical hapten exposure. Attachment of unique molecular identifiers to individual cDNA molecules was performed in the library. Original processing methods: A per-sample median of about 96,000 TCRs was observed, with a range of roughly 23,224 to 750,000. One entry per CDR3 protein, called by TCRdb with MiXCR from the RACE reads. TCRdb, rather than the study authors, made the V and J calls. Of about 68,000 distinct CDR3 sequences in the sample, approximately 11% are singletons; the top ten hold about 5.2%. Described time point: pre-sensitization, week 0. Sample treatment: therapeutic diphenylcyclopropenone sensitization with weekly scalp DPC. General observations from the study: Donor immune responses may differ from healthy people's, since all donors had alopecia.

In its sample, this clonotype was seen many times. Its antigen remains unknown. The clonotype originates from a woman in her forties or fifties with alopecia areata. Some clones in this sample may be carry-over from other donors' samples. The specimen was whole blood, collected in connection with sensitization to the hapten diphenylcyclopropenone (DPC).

The CDR3 DNA follows: TGTGCCAGCAGCCCTGCCGGGACATCCGATACGCAGTATTTT. Encoded protein: CASSPAGTSDTQYF. The chain combines TRBV2 with TRBJ2-3, with D maybe TRBD1 (6 bases). The CDR3 has 14 residues. Germline CDR1 is SNHLY and CDR2 is FYNNEI. Trimming left V 6 bases short and J 6 bases short, with 16 bases between.